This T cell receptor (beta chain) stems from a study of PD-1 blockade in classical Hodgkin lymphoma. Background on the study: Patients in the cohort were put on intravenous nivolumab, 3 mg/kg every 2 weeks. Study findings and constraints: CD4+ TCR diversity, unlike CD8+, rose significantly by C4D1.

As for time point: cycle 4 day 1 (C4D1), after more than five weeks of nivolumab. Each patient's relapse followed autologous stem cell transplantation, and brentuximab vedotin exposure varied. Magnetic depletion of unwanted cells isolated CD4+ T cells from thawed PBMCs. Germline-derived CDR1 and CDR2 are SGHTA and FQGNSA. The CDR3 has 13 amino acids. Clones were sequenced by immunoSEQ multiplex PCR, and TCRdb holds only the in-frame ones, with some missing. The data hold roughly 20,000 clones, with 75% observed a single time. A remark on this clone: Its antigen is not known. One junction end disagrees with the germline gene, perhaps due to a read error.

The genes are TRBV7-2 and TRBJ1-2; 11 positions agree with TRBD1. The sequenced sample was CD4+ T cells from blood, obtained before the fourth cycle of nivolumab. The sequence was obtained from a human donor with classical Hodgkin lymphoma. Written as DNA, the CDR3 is TGTGCCAGCAGCTTAGCGGCGGGACAGGGGGTTTACTTC. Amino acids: CASSLAAGQGVYF.